Reported below is one T cell receptor beta chain. This entry belongs to a study of long-term antiretroviral therapy in people with HIV. With V trimmed by 3 bases and J by 9 bases, 5 bases remained unmatched. Germline V gene sequence: CDR1 WSHSY, CDR2 SAAADI. CDR3 length equals 13 residues. An immunoSEQ assay, version v3.0, was performed at survey level. Data came from immunoSEQ multiplex PCR; TCRdb stores just in-frame clones and leaves some out. In the table there are 30,000 or so clones, about 85% of which are singletons. The chain combines TRBV10-2 with TRBJ1-1; 9 positions match TRBD1. The sample here was unsorted PBMCs, taken 3 years after starting antiretroviral therapy. This clonotype was sampled from a man aged 40-55 years with HIV. CDR3 in amino acids: CASSDWGQGKAFF. For the CDR3, the DNA is TGCGCCAGCAGTGACTGGGGACAGGGCAAAGCTTTCTTT.